The clone carrying this T cell receptor beta chain has just a few counts. Its antigen is unknown. This entry is derived from a study of T-cell memory formation after mild COVID-19. Looked up from germline, CDR1 is LNHNV and CDR2 is YYDKDF (reference sequence). This CDR3 has 15 residues. V lost 1 base, J lost 10 bases, and 17 bases lay in between. General observations from the study: CD4/CD8 balance characterized clones contracting day 15 to 85, and CD4+ skew characterized later expanders. Researchers could not confirm that second-wave clones peaking on day 37 targeted SARS-CoV-2. The study found contracting CD4+ clones mainly in CM and EM and contracting CD8+ clones in EMRA.

It was 5'RACE with constant-segment primers that produced the TCR alpha and TCR beta cDNA libraries, which carried sample barcodes and UMIs. In TCRdb, the 5' RACE reads were re-called with MiXCR into one record per CDR3 protein. This sample has roughly 170,000 distinct CDR3 sequences, with over 20% found just once. This TCR came from an adult woman who had mild COVID-19 (a few samples of this study predate the infection). Cell type and time point are not known. The genes are TRBV15 and TRBJ2-1; D might be TRBD2 (5 bases). Sequenced sample: PBMCs or a T cell subset sorted from them (not recorded which). The CDR3 here is CATSRVPGKFDEQFF. The CDR3 DNA is TGTGCCACCAGCAGAGTCCCCGGGAAGTTCGACGAGCAGTTCTTC.